This T cell receptor (beta chain) was sequenced in a study of blood T cells in healthy people across ages. Then a second PCR, running about 6 to 12 cycles, was carried out with a sample-barcoded 5' primer and a J-beta primer mix. TCRdb ran MiXCR on the 5' RACE reads and lists one entry per CDR3 protein. The sample yields 700,000 or so distinct CDR3 sequences, around a fifth seen once. With 5 bases removed from V and 5 bases from J, the gap between germline ends came to 12 bases. The CDR3 is 14 amino acids. Per the germline V gene, CDR1 is SGHVS and CDR2 is FNYEAQ. Donors were healthy Caucasian individuals from Russia aged roughly 6 to 90.

V and J are TRBV7-6 and TRBJ2-2, with D perhaps matching TRBD1 (6 bases). Input material: blood. This TCR was sampled from a man in his 70s in good health. CDR3 region: CASSPQGQTGELFF. CDR3 DNA sequence: TGTGCCAGCAGCCCCCAGGGACAAACCGGGGAGCTGTTTTTT.